A single count supports the clone carrying this T cell receptor (beta chain). The antigen remains undetermined. This sample was taken from a study of shared clonotypes between healthy human individuals. Overall study context: The donor pool was made up of a couple of women and three men aged 18 to 49. Overall study results and limits: When naive CD4 clonotypes were compared across a few donors, about 4.8% were shared.

Here immunoSEQ multiplex PCR was the method, and the copy in TCRdb shows in-frame clones only, minus some. Of more than 850,000 clones in the sample, about 80% were seen once. Germline CDR1 is SGHDN and CDR2 is FVKESK. The CDR3 is 16 amino acids. With 3 bases clipped from V and 2 bases from J, the junction kept 2 bases outside the gene matches. The rearrangement links TRBV14 to TRBJ2-1, with TRBD2 matching over 12 bases. This clonotype originated in a man aged 18-30 years in good health. Some clones in this sample may be carry-over from other donors' samples. Sequenced sample: memory CD4+ T cells from PBMCs. Subset meaning: CD45RA-negative fraction. CDR3 nucleotides: TGTGCCAGCAGCCAGGGACTAGCGGGCGCCTACAATGAGCAGTTCTTC. Its protein is CASSQGLAGAYNEQFF.